Below are 19 T cell receptor beta chains sequenced from a single sample in a study of CD8 T cells in ankylosing spondylitis. Each CDR3 protein is one row after TCRdb ran MiXCR on the 5' RACE reads. The sample includes approximately 220,000 distinct CDR3 sequences, roughly a tenth seen only once; the top ten take roughly a fifth. Sample: blood, either unsorted or a sorted T cell fraction (not recorded which). The receptors derive from a male donor with ankylosing spondylitis or in good health (not recorded which).

This clonotype turned up a few times. This chain joins TRBV7-2 and TRBJ2-5, with TRBD2 as a possible D gene (7 bases). Germline CDR1 and CDR2: SGHTA and FQGNSA. V was shortened by 6 bases and J by 6 bases, with 17 bases between the two germline ends. The CDR3 extends over 14 amino acids. The CDR3 is CASSNSGGRKTQYF. CDR3 in DNA: TGTGCCAGCAGTAATTCGGGGGGCCGCAAGACCCAGTACTTC.

This clonotype was recorded at least ten times. The chain has TRBV20-1 and TRBJ2-3; 10 positions agree with TRBD2. This CDR3 contains 16 residues. Per germline, CDR1 DFQATT and CDR2 SNEGSKA (reference sequence). The chain's CDR3 is CRASSGGGALTDTQYF. CDR3 DNA: TGCAGAGCCAGCAGCGGGGGGGGAGCACTCACAGATACGCAGTATTTT.

This clonotype occurred a few times. This chain links TRBV6-1 with TRBJ1-2, with D uncertain. Germline V gene data show CDR1 as MNHNS and CDR2 as SASEGT. The CDR3 is made up of 14 amino acids. The ends were cut back, 5 bases at V and 7 bases at J, with 17 bases in the middle. The CDR3 sequence is CASSPPGVGGGYTF. The CDR3 nucleotides read TGTGCCAGCAGTCCCCCCGGCGTCGGTGGTGGCTACACCTTC.

The chain employs TRBV12-3 or TRBV12-4 and TRBJ1-4; 9 nucleotides line up with TRBD1. With 4 bases clipped from V and 10 bases from J, the junction kept 10 bases outside the gene matches. This CDR3 spans 15 amino acids. The CDR3 sequence is CASSSRGQGNLKLFF. The CDR3 DNA is TGTGCCAGCAGTTCTAGGGGACAGGGAAACCTAAAACTGTTTTTT.

In this sample, this clonotype turned up many times. The chain is built from TRBV27 and TRBJ2-2, with D tentatively TRBD1 (6 bases). The CDR3 is 14 residues long. Deletions cut 5 bases from V and 3 bases from J, with 10 bases between. The germline V gene has CDR1 MNHEY and CDR2 SMNVEV (reference sequence). The chain's CDR3 is CASSADRYTGELFF. The CDR3 DNA is TGTGCCAGCAGTGCCGACAGGTACACCGGGGAGCTGTTTTTT.

On this clonotype: The junction does not match germline at one end; this may be a read error. The V gene is TRBV5-1, the J gene TRBJ2-2; 8 bases agree with TRBD1. The CDR3 totals 14 residues. Germline V gene data show CDR1 as SGHRS and CDR2 as YFSETQ. CDR3 in DNA: TGCGTCAGCAGCGAAAGACAGGGGACCGGGGAGCTGTTTTTT. Protein product: CVSSERQGTGELFF.

At least ten counts were recorded for this clonotype. The chain carries TRBV3-1 and TRBJ2-3; 13 bases map to TRBD2. Unmatched junction bases numbered 6, after V lost 4 bases and J lost 2 bases. Germline CDR1 and CDR2: LGHDT and YNNKEL (reference sequence). The CDR3 loop spans 17 amino acids. DNA for the CDR3: TGTGCCAGCAGCCCTGTGACTAGCGGGGGGAACACAGATACGCAGTATTTT. This sequence encodes CASSPVTSGGNTDTQYF.

This clonotype was observed at least ten times. The chain links TRBV12-3 or TRBV12-4 to TRBJ2-7; D could derive from TRBD1 or TRBD2 (5 bases each). V lost 6 bases, J lost 6 bases, and 21 bases lay in between. The CDR3 is made up of 15 amino acids. The DNA for the CDR3 is TGTGCCAGCAGCCTGGGCGCTACAGGACTTGTCGAGCAGTACTTC. Its protein is CASSLGATGLVEQYF.

This clonotype was seen many times. This chain joins TRBV7-8 and TRBJ1-1; D unclear. From germline, CDR1 is SGHVS and CDR2 FQNEAQ. Between the trimmed V and J ends, which lost 1 base and 3 bases, there was a span of 9 bases. This CDR3 spans 14 amino acids. The CDR3 is CASSLEVVDTEAFF. DNA for the CDR3: TGTGCCAGCAGCTTAGAAGTTGTCGACACTGAAGCTTTCTTT.

The sample holds many counts of this clonotype. This chain connects TRBV15 to TRBJ1-1; D gene unclear. This CDR3 has 17 amino acids. The V gene lost 0 bases and the J gene lost 8 bases, with 22 bases spanning the gap. Germline lookup yields CDR1 LNHNV and CDR2 YYDKDF (reference sequence). The CDR3 nucleotides are TGTGCCACCAGCAGAGATAATTTCGGTCTAGGAGGGATAGAAGCTTTCTTT. Its protein product is CATSRDNFGLGGIEAFF.

This clonotype has more than one count but fewer than ten. The chain recombines TRBV7-8 with TRBJ1-4; no clear D. Looked up from germline, CDR1 is SGHVS and CDR2 is FQNEAQ. The CDR3 runs to 13 residues. Trimming left V 1 base short and J 8 bases short, with 8 bases between. The CDR3 DNA reads TGTGCCAGCAGCTTAGAGGACGTGGAAAAACTGTTTTTT. Its protein is CASSLEDVEKLFF.

This clonotype has at least ten counts. V is TRBV28 and J is TRBJ2-5, with D tentatively TRBD1 (6 bases). Trimming removed 4 bases at V and 1 base at J, with 16 bases between. The CDR3 runs 16 residues. Per the germline V gene, CDR1 is MDHEN and CDR2 is SYDVKM. In DNA, the CDR3 is TGTGCCAGCAGTTCTCCCAAAAAACAGGGCCAAGAGACCCAGTACTTC. The encoded protein is CASSSPKKQGQETQYF.

This clonotype was counted ten times or more. V usage is TRBV12-3 or TRBV12-4 and J usage is TRBJ2-3; D is unresolved. The V end was cut by 2 bases, the J end by 4 bases, with 4 bases between. This CDR3 comprises 12 residues. The CDR3 DNA reads TGTGCCAGCAGTTTATCTCCAGATACGCAGTATTTT. As protein: CASSLSPDTQYF.

V is TRBV29-1 and J is TRBJ2-5; TRBD2 matches at 8 bases. Germline V gene sequence: CDR1 SQVTM, CDR2 ANQGSEA. This CDR3 is 14 amino acids long. The junction had 7 bases not matched to a gene; V was cut back by 4 bases and J by 3 bases. The CDR3 reads CSVGFWRGEETQYF. Written as DNA, the CDR3 is TGCAGCGTTGGGTTTTGGCGGGGGGAAGAGACCCAGTACTTC.

This clonotype has a handful of counts. This chain links TRBV29-1 with TRBJ2-7, with D tentatively TRBD1 (6 bases). V was pared by 3 bases and J by 5 bases, with 14 bases between. This CDR3 region has 13 residues. Germline assignment: CDR1 SQVTM and CDR2 ANQGSEA. This CDR3 reads CSVEGQGVDEQYF. The CDR3 bases are TGCAGCGTTGAGGGACAAGGGGTCGACGAGCAGTACTTC.

The sample holds many counts of this clonotype. The chain is built from TRBV5-1 and TRBJ2-4, with D possibly TRBD2 on 6 matching bases. This CDR3 has 14 amino acids. V was shortened by 2 bases and J by 8 bases, with 14 bases between the two germline ends. Looked up from germline, CDR1 is SGHRS and CDR2 is YFSETQ. The DNA for the CDR3 is TGCGCCAGCAGCTTATGGGGGGTTGAGGACATTCAGTACTTC. Translation: CASSLWGVEDIQYF.

This clonotype was seen many times. This rearrangement joins TRBV7-2 to TRBJ2-1, with D uncertain. Deletions cut 1 base from V and 7 bases from J, with 5 bases between. This CDR3 is built from 12 residues. Germline CDR1 reads SGHTA; CDR2 reads FQGNSA. CDR3 region: CASSLVGNEQFF. CDR3 sequence (DNA): TGTGCCAGCAGCTTAGTTGGTAATGAGCAGTTCTTC. The full variable domain, its missing parts supplied by reference TRBV7-2 and TRBJ2-1, is GAGVSQSPSNKVTEKGKDVELRCDPISGHTALYWYRQSLGQGLEFLIYFQGNSAPDKSGLPSDRFSAERTGGSVSTLTIQRTQQEDSAVYLCASSLVGNEQFFGPGTRLTVL.

This clonotype has ten or more counts. The chain employs TRBV11-2 and TRBJ2-3; tentative D call: TRBD2 (6 bases). V was pared by 7 bases and J by 1 base, with 18 bases between. The CDR3 has 16 amino acids. The germline V gene encodes CDR1 SGHAT and CDR2 FQNNGV. The CDR3 loop is CASTPVDGGGTDTQYF. CDR3 nucleotides: TGTGCCAGCACCCCTGTCGACGGCGGGGGCACAGATACGCAGTATTTT.

This chain joins TRBV28 and TRBJ2-3; no clear D. The germline V and J ends were trimmed by 3 bases and 4 bases, with 5 bases remaining between them. The CDR3 contains 12 residues. CDR1 and CDR2 (germline): MDHEN, SYDVKM. CDR3 in DNA: TGTGCCAGCAGTTTGACCGCAGATACGCAGTATTTT. It translates to CASSLTADTQYF.